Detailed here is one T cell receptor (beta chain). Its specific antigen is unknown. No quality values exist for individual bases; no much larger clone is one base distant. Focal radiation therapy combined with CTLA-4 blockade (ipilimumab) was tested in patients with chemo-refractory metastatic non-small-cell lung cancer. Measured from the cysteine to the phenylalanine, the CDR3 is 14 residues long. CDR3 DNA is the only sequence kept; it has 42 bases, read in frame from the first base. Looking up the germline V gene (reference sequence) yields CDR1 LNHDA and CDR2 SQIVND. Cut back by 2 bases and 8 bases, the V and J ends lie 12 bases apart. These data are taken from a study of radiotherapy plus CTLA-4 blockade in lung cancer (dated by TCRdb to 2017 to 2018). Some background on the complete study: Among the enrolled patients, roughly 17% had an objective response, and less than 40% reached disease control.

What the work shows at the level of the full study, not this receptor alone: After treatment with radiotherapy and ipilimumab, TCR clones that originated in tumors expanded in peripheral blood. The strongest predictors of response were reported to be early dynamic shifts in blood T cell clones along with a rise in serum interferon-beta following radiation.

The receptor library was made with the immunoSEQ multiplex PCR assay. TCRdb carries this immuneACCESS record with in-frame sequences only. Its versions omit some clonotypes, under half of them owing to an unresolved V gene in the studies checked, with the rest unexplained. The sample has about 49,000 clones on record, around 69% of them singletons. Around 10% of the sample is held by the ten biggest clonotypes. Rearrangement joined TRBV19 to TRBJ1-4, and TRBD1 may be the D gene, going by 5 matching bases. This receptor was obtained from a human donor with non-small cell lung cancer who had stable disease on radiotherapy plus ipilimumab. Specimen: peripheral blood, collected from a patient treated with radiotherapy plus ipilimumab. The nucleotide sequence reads TGTGCCAGTAGTATAAGGGCAGGGAGCGAAAAACTGTTTTTT. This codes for CASSIRAGSEKLFF.